The 2 T cell receptor beta chains given below trace back to one sample, sequenced in a study of blood T cell repertoires in COVID-19. Produced via immunoSEQ multiplex PCR; TCRdb's table is partial and in-frame only. Of under 350,000 clones detected, about 87% appear once; the ten largest clones hold 1% to 1.5%. The sequenced sample consisted of peripheral blood. These receptors all stem from a man between 65 and 85 years old with acute or convalescent COVID-19.

This chain connects TRBV15 to TRBJ1-3; 9 bases agree with TRBD1. The CDR3 is 14 amino acids. The V and J ends lost 6 bases and 2 bases, in that order; junction bases with no gene match: 2. Germline loops: CDR1 LNHNV, CDR2 YYDKDF (reference sequence). CDR3 sequence reads: CATRGQGPGNTIYF. The CDR3 DNA reads TGTGCCACCAGAGGACAGGGGCCTGGAAACACCATATATTTT.

This clone was seen only a few times. The chain has TRBV7-3 and TRBJ2-3; D possibly corresponds to TRBD2 (6 bases). Germline CDR1 SGHTA, CDR2 FQGTGA. The V and J ends lost 4 bases and 6 bases respectively, with 17 bases between them. The CDR3 runs to 15 residues. The CDR3 DNA follows: TGTGCCAGCAGCTCCGGGACTTCCCGTGGGGATACGCAGTATTTT. Its translation is CASSSGTSRGDTQYF. Full variable domain (outside the CDR3, taken from reference TRBV7-3 and TRBJ2-3): GAGVSQTPSNKVTEKGKYVELRCDPISGHTALYWYRQSLGQGPEFLIYFQGTGAADDSGLPNDRFFAVRPEGSVSTLKIQRTERGDSAVYLCASSSGTSRGDTQYFGPGTRLTVL.